The 5 T cell receptor beta chains below come from one sample, sequenced in a study of blood T cells in healthy people across ages. The authors ran a second PCR of about 7 to 12 cycles using a sample-barcoded 5' primer and a J-beta primer mix. One entry per CDR3 protein results from TCRdb running MiXCR on the 5' RACE reads. The sample yields 1.5 million to 2 million distinct CDR3 sequences, around 36% seen once. Sequencing was performed on blood. The source is a woman aged 25 to 39 in good health.

This clonotype was observed at least ten times. V gene TRBV7-2 combines with J gene TRBJ2-7; D is undetermined. The germline V gene encodes CDR1 SGHTA and CDR2 FQGNSA. This CDR3 is 13 amino acids long. With 1 base removed from V and 9 bases from J, the gap between germline ends came to 13 bases. The CDR3 spells CASSLGVRFPQYF. DNA for the CDR3: TGTGCCAGCAGCTTAGGGGTCAGGTTCCCGCAGTACTTC. Looking up the rest from reference TRBV7-2 and TRBJ2-7 gives the full variable domain: GAGVSQSPSNKVTEKGKDVELRCDPISGHTALYWYRQSLGQGLEFLIYFQGNSAPDKSGLPSDRFSAERTGGSVSTLTIQRTQQEDSAVYLCASSLGVRFPQYFGPGTRLTVT.

J is TRBJ2-1 and V is TRBV29-1; D is perhaps TRBD1 or TRBD2 (5 bases each). From germline, CDR1 is SQVTM and CDR2 ANQGSEA. This CDR3 is 16 amino acids long. V shed 4 bases and J shed 7 bases, with 23 bases lying between them. CDR3 coding DNA: TGCAGCGTTGGGGGGTATGGAGGTCCGCTTCTTAATGAGCAGTTCTTC. Translated, it gives CSVGGYGGPLLNEQFF.

This clonotype was seen only a few times. The rearrangement uses TRBV20-1 and TRBJ2-1; D perhaps matches TRBD1 (6 bases). This CDR3 has 14 amino acids. CDR1 is DFQATT, CDR2 SNEGSKA, per germline (reference sequence). The V end lost 6 bases, the J end lost 0 bases, and 12 bases lay between the germline ends. The CDR3 DNA follows: TGCAGTGCCTACAGGACAGCCTCCTACAATGAGCAGTTCTTC. Its protein is CSAYRTASYNEQFF.

The rearrangement links TRBV28 to TRBJ1-6; the match to TRBD1 covers 9 bases. Germline lookup yields CDR1 MDHEN and CDR2 SYDVKM. The CDR3 length is 16 residues. Trimming at V came to 6 bases and at J to 7 bases, leaving 10 bases not matched to a gene. The CDR3 loop is CASRIGTGIRNSPLHF. CDR3 coding DNA: TGTGCCAGCAGAATCGGGACAGGGATTCGGAATTCACCCCTCCACTTT.

Many counts were recorded for this clonotype. V and J are TRBV12-3 or TRBV12-4 and TRBJ2-1; the match to TRBD1 covers 9 bases. The V and J ends lost 6 bases and 0 bases, in that order; junction bases with no gene match: 3. The CDR3 runs to 15 residues. CDR3 region: CASSPTGGSYNEQFF. CDR3 bases: TGTGCCAGCAGCCCGACAGGGGGCTCCTACAATGAGCAGTTCTTC.